The 32 T cell receptor beta chains in this list originate from one sample, sequenced in a study of OX40 agonist ivuxolimab in advanced cancers. TCRdb's table, derived via immunoSEQ multiplex PCR, lists solely in-frame clones and lacks some. The table has roughly 52,000 clones, roughly 81% seen once. Here the sequenced sample was CD4+ or CD8+ T cells sorted from blood, taken in a trial of the OX40 agonist ivuxolimab. These receptors came from an adult with an advanced solid tumor such as melanoma, head and neck, liver or kidney cancer.

The V gene is TRBV11-1, the J gene TRBJ2-7; perhaps TRBD2 as D (6 bases). Germline V gene data show CDR1 as SGHAT and CDR2 as FQDESV (reference sequence). The CDR3 extends over 15 amino acids. V lost 0 bases, J lost 4 bases, and 13 bases lay in between. The CDR3 is CASSLAPGGSYEQYF. For the CDR3, the DNA is TGTGCCAGCAGCTTAGCGCCAGGAGGGTCGTACGAGCAGTACTTC. The whole variable domain, remainder taken from reference TRBV11-1 and TRBJ2-7, is EAEVAQSPRYKITEKSQAVAFWCDPISGHATLYWYRQILGQGPELLVQFQDESVVDDSQLPKDRFSAERLKGVDSTLKIQPAELGDSAMYLCASSLAPGGSYEQYFGPGTRLTVT.

The CDR3 DNA follows: TGTGCCAGCTCACAGGGCGGAAATAACAATCAGCCCCAGCATTTT. Its protein product is CASSQGGNNNQPQHF. The genes are TRBV18 and TRBJ1-5; D gene unclear. Germline V lookup: CDR1 KGHSH, CDR2 LQKENI. V lost 4 bases and J lost 3, with 13 bases in between. This CDR3 is 15 amino acids long.

This sequence joins TRBV19 and TRBJ2-7, with no clear D. V lost 6 bases and J lost 3, with 12 bases in between. Germline V gene sequence: CDR1 LNHDA, CDR2 SQIVND (reference sequence). The CDR3 consists of 13 residues. This CDR3 reads CASSPRYDYEQYF. Here the CDR3 DNA reads TGTGCCAGTAGCCCCCGGTATGACTACGAGCAGTACTTC. The whole variable domain, remainder taken from reference TRBV19 and TRBJ2-7, is DGGITQSPKYLFRKEGQNVTLSCEQNLNHDAMYWYRQDPGQGLRLIYYSQIVNDFQKGDIAEGYSVSREKKESFPLTVTSAQKNPTAFYLCASSPRYDYEQYFGPGTRLTVT.

V is TRBV15 and J is TRBJ2-3, with D unresolved. The germline V and J ends were trimmed by 7 bases and 3 bases, with 14 bases remaining between them. This CDR3 has 14 residues. Germline V lookup: CDR1 LNHNV, CDR2 YYDKDF (reference sequence). CDR3 DNA sequence: TGTGCCACCACTCGAAAGGTCGTAACAGATACGCAGTATTTT. It is translated as CATTRKVVTDTQYF.

J is TRBJ1-2 and V is TRBV19; 8 bases map to TRBD1. The V gene's germline CDR1 is LNHDA and CDR2 SQIVND (reference sequence). The V segment lost 4 bases and the J segment 5 bases; nucleotides outside the gene matches: 15. The CDR3 is made up of 17 amino acids. The chain's CDR3 is CASSTLSTGAISYGYTF. CDR3 bases: TGTGCCAGTAGTACTCTATCGACAGGGGCTATATCATATGGCTACACCTTC.

V and J are TRBV29-1 and TRBJ1-2, with 7 nucleotides matching TRBD1. Losses at the gene ends were 6 bases for V and 7 bases for J; bases not matched to a gene: 11. The CDR3 has 13 residues. Germline CDR1 SQVTM, CDR2 ANQGSEA. Here the CDR3 reads CSVTGSGRFGYTF. The DNA for the CDR3 is TGCAGCGTGACAGGGTCTGGTAGGTTTGGCTACACCTTC.

The chain links TRBV5-1 to TRBJ2-1, with TRBD2 matching over 12 bases. There are 15 residues in the CDR3. Germline trimming cut 4 bases from V and 6 bases from J; bases unmatched to any gene: 5. Per germline, CDR1 SGHRS and CDR2 YFSETQ. The CDR3 nucleotides are TGCGCCAGCAGCCAACTAGCGGGAGGCCTCAATGAGCAGTTCTTC. Its protein product is CASSQLAGGLNEQFF. Together with reference TRBV5-1 and TRBJ2-1, the CDR3 gives the full variable domain: KAGVTQTPRYLIKTRGQQVTLSCSPISGHRSVSWYQQTPGQGLQFLFEYFSETQRNKGNFPGRFSGRQFSNSRSEMNVSTLELGDSALYLCASSQLAGGLNEQFFGPGTRLTVL.

V gene TRBV7-8 combines with J gene TRBJ1-2; 9 positions agree with TRBD1. V lost 5 bases and J lost 7; bases outside the gene matches: 17. The CDR3 length is 17 residues. The germline CDR1 and CDR2 sequences are SGHVS and FQNEAQ. The CDR3 DNA reads TGTGCCAGCAGCCCCCTCTTCTCGGGACAGGGTAAAGGTGGCTACACCTTC. Encoded protein: CASSPLFSGQGKGGYTF.

The genes are TRBV30 and TRBJ2-7, with D unresolved. Germline CDR1 is GTSNPN and CDR2 is SVGIG (reference sequence). The CDR3 consists of 11 residues. The V end was cut by 0 bases, the J end by 12 bases, with 12 bases between. The DNA of the CDR3 is TGTGCCTGGAGTGTACGCGATGTATCGTACTTC. As protein: CAWSVRDVSYF.

This chain links TRBV11-2 with TRBJ2-1; D possibly uses TRBD1 or TRBD2 (5 bases each). V lost 7 bases and J lost 8, with 18 bases in between. Germline values: CDR1 SGHAT, CDR2 FQNNGV. The CDR3 is made up of 14 amino acids. CDR3 protein: CASTHLRRGDEQFF. DNA for the CDR3: TGTGCCAGCACGCACCTCCGCAGAGGGGATGAGCAGTTCTTC.

This chain connects TRBV20-1 to TRBJ2-7; D may match TRBD1 or TRBD2 (5 bases each). Trimming cost V 5 bases and J 3 bases, with 8 bases left between them. This CDR3 is 11 amino acids long. The germline V gene has CDR1 DFQATT and CDR2 SNEGSKA (reference sequence). CDR3 coding DNA: TGCAGTGCTGGGGACGGCTACGAGCAGTACTTC. Residues: CSAGDGYEQYF.

This chain links TRBV4-3 with TRBJ2-7; 14 nucleotides line up with TRBD2. The germline CDR1 and CDR2 sequences are LGHNA and YSLEER. The junction had 4 bases not matched to a gene; V was cut back by 1 base and J by 5 bases. This CDR3 region has 16 residues. The CDR3 spells CASSQGPGLAGDEQYF. The CDR3 bases are TGCGCCAGCAGCCAAGGCCCGGGACTAGCGGGAGACGAGCAGTACTTC.

The gene calls are TRBV5-6 and TRBJ2-3; D gene unclear. Germline V CDR1 and CDR2: SGHDT, YYEEEE. The length of the CDR3 is 14 residues. Trimming removed 2 bases at V and 2 bases at J, with 9 bases between. The CDR3 coding sequence is TGTGCCAGCAGCTTCCGGACCCCCACAGATACGCAGTATTTT. Its protein is CASSFRTPTDTQYF.

The J gene is TRBJ1-6, the V gene TRBV7-9, with D perhaps matching TRBD1 (5 bases). There are 13 residues in the CDR3. The V and J ends lost 8 bases and 10 bases respectively, with 15 bases between them. CDR1 SEHNR and CDR2 FQNEAQ come from the germline V gene (reference sequence). The CDR3 region is CASVEVRDSPLHF. CDR3 in DNA: TGTGCCAGCGTTGAAGTCAGGGACTCACCCCTCCACTTT.

The J gene is TRBJ1-2, the V gene TRBV7-9; D unresolved. Trimming shortened V by 5 bases and J by 0 bases, and 4 bases separated the two germline ends. The CDR3 has 12 amino acids. From germline, CDR1 is SEHNR and CDR2 FQNEAQ (reference sequence). The CDR3 nucleotides read TGTGCCAGCAGCCAGTCTAACTATGGCTACACCTTC. Encoded protein: CASSQSNYGYTF.

The chain is built from TRBV28 and TRBJ2-6; D is uncertain. V shed 9 bases and J shed 2 bases, with 11 bases lying between them. The CDR3 covers 14 residues. Germline CDR1 reads MDHEN; CDR2 reads SYDVKM. CDR3 nucleotides: TGTGCCAGTAAATTTTCCCCTGGGGCCAACGTCCTGACTTTC. Protein product: CASKFSPGANVLTF.

The V gene is TRBV5-1, the J gene TRBJ2-7, with 10 bases identical to TRBD2. The CDR3 loop spans 16 amino acids. Germline CDR1 and CDR2: SGHRS and YFSETQ. Trimming at V came to 0 bases and at J to 7 bases, leaving 10 bases not matched to a gene. The CDR3 DNA reads TGCGCCAGCAGCTTGGATCCTAGCGGGAGAAGTTGGGAGCAGTACTTC. Protein: CASSLDPSGRSWEQYF.

The chain uses TRBV28 and TRBJ1-5, with D tentatively TRBD1 (6 bases). This CDR3 has 14 residues. V lost 2 bases and J lost 7, with 12 bases in between. CDR1 is MDHEN and CDR2 is SYDVKM in the germline V gene. The CDR3 DNA follows: TGTGCCAGCAGTTTAAGGGGGGCGAGGCAGCCCCAGCATTTT. It yields the protein CASSLRGARQPQHF. Variable domain in full (rest from reference TRBV28 and TRBJ1-5): DVKVTQSSRYLVKRTGEKVFLECVQDMDHENMFWYRQDPGLGLRLIYFSYDVKMKEKGDIPEGYSVSREKKERFSLILESASTNQTSMYLCASSLRGARQPQHFGDGTRLSIL.

The chain has TRBV6-1 and TRBJ1-4; no firm D call. V was clipped by 2 bases and J by 0 bases, with 19 bases between them. In germline, CDR1 is MNHNS, CDR2 SASEGT. The CDR3 extends over 19 amino acids. DNA of the CDR3: TGTGCCAGCAGTGAATTTGGTGGCGGAGGATTCGCAACTAATGAAAAACTGTTTTTT. Its protein is CASSEFGGGGFATNEKLFF.

The chain employs TRBV18 and TRBJ1-6, with unresolved D. This CDR3 has 15 amino acids. Germline V gene lookup returns CDR1 KGHSH and CDR2 LQKENI. V dropped 6 bases and J dropped 0 bases, with 9 bases sitting between them. The CDR3 nucleotides are TGTGCCAGCTCCCCTCAAAGCTCCTATAATTCACCCCTCCACTTT. Translating gives CASSPQSSYNSPLHF.

This chain connects TRBV11-2 to TRBJ1-1; no reliable D call. This CDR3 is 12 amino acids long. In germline, CDR1 is SGHAT, CDR2 FQNNGV. Trimming cost V 6 bases and J 4 bases, with 9 bases left between them. CDR3: CASRPVGTEAFF. In DNA, the CDR3 is TGTGCCAGCAGGCCGGTGGGCACTGAAGCTTTCTTT.

This clone was seen a few times. The chain couples TRBV19 to TRBJ1-5; 8 bases map to TRBD1. V dropped 11 bases and J dropped 5; count of bases not matched to a gene: 8. Germline V gene data show CDR1 as LNHDA and CDR2 as SQIVND (reference sequence). CDR3 length: 13 amino acids. For the CDR3, the DNA is TGTGCCCTTGGACAGGGATGGGATCAGCCCCAGCATTTT. It specifies CALGQGWDQPQHF.

The rearrangement joins TRBV7-7 to TRBJ2-1, with 14 bases identical to TRBD2. Germline V lookup: CDR1 SSHAT, CDR2 FNYEAQ (reference sequence). Trimming took 5 bases from V and 7 from J; bases not matched to a gene: 7. This CDR3 comprises 16 residues. CDR3 nucleotides: TGTGCCAGCAGCCCGGGACTAGCGGGAGTGCGGAATGAGCAGTTCTTC. This translates into CASSPGLAGVRNEQFF.

The chain recombines TRBV5-4 with TRBJ2-5; weak D call: TRBD2 (6 bases). This CDR3 is 15 amino acids long. Germline V gene data show CDR1 as SGHNT and CDR2 as YYREEE (reference sequence). V lost 3 bases, J lost 1 base, and 13 bases lay in between. CDR3 region: CASSSRGVPQETQYF. The CDR3, as DNA: TGTGCCAGCAGCTCCCGCGGGGTCCCCCAAGAGACCCAGTACTTC.

V is TRBV6-1 and J is TRBJ2-1; 9 positions match TRBD2. V gave up 3 bases and J gave up 0 bases; unmatched junction bases: 6. The germline V gene encodes CDR1 MNHNS and CDR2 SASEGT. This CDR3 is built from 17 residues. This CDR3 is CASSERLAGISYNEQFF. The CDR3 nucleotides read TGTGCCAGCAGTGAGCGGCTAGCGGGGATCTCCTACAATGAGCAGTTCTTC.

The chain is built from TRBV6-1 and TRBJ2-3; no clear D. V lost 2 bases, J lost 0 bases, and 3 bases lay in between. CDR1 MNHNS and CDR2 SASEGT come from the germline V gene. The CDR3 contains 13 residues. The CDR3: CASSELSTDTQYF. The CDR3 region has the DNA TGTGCCAGCAGTGAACTTAGCACAGATACGCAGTATTTT.

In nucleotides, the CDR3 is TGTGCCAGCAGCCCTGAGATGGACTCCTACGAGCAGTACTTC. Translation gives CASSPEMDSYEQYF. The J gene is TRBJ2-7, the V gene TRBV6-6; D gene unclear. Trimming left V 6 bases short and J 0 bases short, with 12 bases between. The CDR3 runs 14 residues. Germline V gene data show CDR1 as MNHNY and CDR2 as SVGAGI (reference sequence).

The genes are TRBV30 and TRBJ1-1; a weak D match, TRBD1 (5 bases). Per the germline V gene, CDR1 is GTSNPN and CDR2 is SVGIG (reference sequence). This CDR3 has 17 residues. Trimming stripped 3 bases from V and 5 bases from J, with 25 bases between. The CDR3: CAWRKGRDSLWGTEAFF. The CDR3, as DNA: TGTGCCTGGAGGAAGGGCCGGGACTCCCTTTGGGGGACTGAAGCTTTCTTT.

In DNA, the CDR3 is TGCGCCAGCAGCCAAGTGTCCTCGAGGGCGAGCAATCAGCCCCAGCATTTT. Translation: CASSQVSSRASNQPQHF. This chain joins TRBV4-1 and TRBJ1-5, with D uncertain. The germline V gene has CDR1 MGHRA and CDR2 YSYEKL. This CDR3 region has 17 residues. The germline V and J ends were trimmed by 1 base and 1 base, with 14 bases remaining between them.

The chain employs TRBV30 and TRBJ1-5; 7 nucleotides line up with TRBD1. With V trimmed by 1 base and J by 7 bases, 7 bases remained unmatched. The CDR3 is 14 residues long. Germline values: CDR1 GTSNPN, CDR2 SVGIG (reference sequence). Here the CDR3 reads CAWSAGQATQPQHF. CDR3 in DNA: TGTGCCTGGAGTGCTGGACAGGCCACGCAGCCCCAGCATTTT.

The chain links TRBV11-2 to TRBJ2-7; TRBD2 is a possible D gene (6 bases). V was clipped by 6 bases and J by 0 bases, with 18 bases between them. Germline CDR1 is SGHAT and CDR2 is FQNNGV. The CDR3 is 16 amino acids. The CDR3 bases are TGTGCCAGCAGTTCCACTGGGGGGTTTTCCTCCTACGAGCAGTACTTC. Encoded protein: CASSSTGGFSSYEQYF.

This chain joins TRBV2 and TRBJ2-2, with 9 bases aligning to TRBD2. The CDR3 sequence is 15 residues long. Germline V gene data show CDR1 as SNHLY and CDR2 as FYNNEI. Trimming took 5 bases from V and 8 from J; bases not matched to a gene: 9. CDR3 sequence: CASSPGTSYHGELFF. In DNA form, the CDR3 reads TGTGCCAGCAGTCCCGGGACTAGCTATCATGGGGAGCTGTTTTTT.